This T cell receptor (beta chain) was documented in a study of control samples from healthy donors and cancer patients (dated by TCRdb to about 2020). Of note for this clone: Its antigen remains unidentified. The record has no base qualities; no much larger clone is one base away.

Library preparation employed the immunoSEQ multiplex PCR assay. The immuneACCESS repertoire file appears here via TCRdb, limited to in-frame rearrangements. These files lack a portion of the clones; in checked studies, under half of the deficit traces to unresolved V genes, and the cause of the others is not known. The sample has 160,000 or so clones on record, approximately 94% of them singletons. Jointly, the top ten make up approximately 8% of the sample. The sequence was collected from a woman in her thirties or forties in good health. Sequencing input: blood.

CDR3 reads: CASSVGGQGESQHF. The DNA sequence follows: TGTGCCAGCAGCGTAGGAGGTCAGGGGGAGTCCCAGCATTTT. The sequence is built from TRBV9 and TRBJ1-5, with 7 bases matching TRBD1. Taken from the germline V gene, the CDR1 and CDR2 loops are SGDLS and YYNGEE. The CDR3 starts with the cysteine, ends with the phenylalanine, and has 14 residues. Only the CDR3 DNA stays, 42 bases, in frame from base 1. The germline V end is reduced by 0 bases and the J end by 11 bases; junction bases left unmatched: 8.